The present T cell receptor beta chain was sequenced within a study of shared clonotypes between healthy human individuals. For the study at large: Researchers drew samples from two women and three men aged 18 to 49.

Under the authors' procedure: ImmunoSEQ sequences covered only the junction and lacked quality scores; filtering therefore differed. Measured with immunoSEQ multiplex PCR; TCRdb has only the in-frame clones, and not every one. That table furnishes V, J and clone size, whereas the DNA furnished D and trimming. The sample consists of about 2 million clones, 90% to 95% of them appearing once. The CDR3 is made up of 15 amino acids. V lost 0 bases and J lost 6; bases outside the gene matches: 9. The study separated CD4+ cells into CD45RA+ naive and CD45RA-negative memory subsets. This receptor was obtained from a man aged 18 to 29 in good health. The chain is built from TRBV5-7 and TRBJ2-7; 7 bases match TRBD1. TRBV5-7 qualifies as an ORF whose function is uncertain. Sequenced material: naive CD4+ T cells sorted from blood. Specified subset: CD45RA+ positively selected. The CDR3: CASSLAGTVGPEQYF. The DNA for the CDR3 is TGTGCCAGCAGCTTGGCCGGGACAGTGGGTCCCGAGCAGTACTTC.